These 16 T cell receptor beta chains were sequenced from one sample in a study of blood T cell repertoires in COVID-19. Profiled with immunoSEQ multiplex PCR; TCRdb holds only in-frame clones, not every one. The table shows 150,000 to 200,000 clones, with 86% occurring only once. Sequenced input: peripheral blood. These receptor sequences come from a man aged 55-75 years with acute or convalescent COVID-19.

This clone was seen once. The genes are TRBV18 and TRBJ2-1; D might be TRBD1 (7 bases). Germline V gene data show CDR1 as KGHSH and CDR2 as LQKENI. The CDR3 is made up of 15 amino acids. The V gene lost 5 bases and the J gene lost 0 bases, with 11 bases spanning the gap. The CDR3 loop reads CASSAGQSSYNEQFF. The CDR3 DNA is TGTGCCAGCTCAGCGGGACAGAGCTCCTACAATGAGCAGTTCTTC.

This clone was seen a few times. This rearrangement joins TRBV11-1 to TRBJ2-7; D is ambiguous. The CDR3 covers 13 residues. Germline lookup yields CDR1 SGHAT and CDR2 FQDESV (reference sequence). Trimming removed 0 bases from V and 5 bases from J, with 8 bases in between. The CDR3 loop reads CASSLARRHEQYF. DNA of the CDR3: TGTGCCAGCAGCTTAGCTAGGAGACACGAGCAGTACTTC.

This chain connects TRBV27 to TRBJ1-4, with 7 nucleotides matching TRBD1. This CDR3 is 14 amino acids long. V was clipped by 5 bases and J by 5 bases; unmatched bases: 5. Germline assignment: CDR1 MNHEY and CDR2 SMNVEV (reference sequence). Here the CDR3 DNA reads TGTGCCAGCAGTCTTAGACAGGGAAATGAAAAACTGTTTTTT. This gives the protein CASSLRQGNEKLFF. Complete variable domain (other parts from reference TRBV27 and TRBJ1-4): EAQVTQNPRYLITVTGKKLTVTCSQNMNHEYMSWYRQDPGLGLRQIYYSMNVEVTDKGDVPEGYKVSRKEKRNFPLILESPSPNQTSLYFCASSLRQGNEKLFFGSGTQLSVL.

This sequence joins TRBV7-2 and TRBJ1-2; D gene unclear. Trimming removed 5 bases at V and 7 bases at J, with 14 bases between. This CDR3 has 13 residues. Germline CDR1 SGHTA, CDR2 FQGNSA. The CDR3 DNA is TGTGCCAGCAGCCCGTACAGCCTTTTTGGCTACACCTTC. Amino acid sequence: CASSPYSLFGYTF.

The rearrangement uses TRBV6-5 and TRBJ1-1, with D tentatively TRBD1 (5 bases). Germline CDR1 reads MNHEY; CDR2 reads SVGAGI. The CDR3 totals 14 residues. Trimming took off 1 base at V and 5 bases at J, with 11 bases between the two ends. CDR3 sequence: CASSYWDGGTEAFF. The DNA for the CDR3 is TGTGCCAGCAGTTACTGGGACGGGGGAACTGAAGCTTTCTTT.

The chain uses TRBV6-5 and TRBJ1-2, with 8 bases fitting TRBD1. Germline V gene sequence: CDR1 MNHEY, CDR2 SVGAGI. The CDR3 has 14 residues. Unmatched junction bases numbered 6, after V lost 7 bases and J lost 2 bases. The chain's CDR3 is CASNQQGGNYGYTF. The CDR3 DNA is TGTGCCAGCAACCAACAGGGGGGAAACTATGGCTACACCTTC.

The CDR3: CASSLAGVGNEQFF. In DNA, the CDR3 is TGTGCCAGCAGCTTAGCGGGAGTGGGCAATGAGCAGTTCTTC. The chain is built from TRBV7-8 and TRBJ2-1, with D tentatively TRBD2 (5 bases). This CDR3 region has 14 residues. Trimming pared 0 bases from V and 6 bases from J, leaving 9 bases between. Germline V gene sequence: CDR1 SGHVS, CDR2 FQNEAQ.

Many counts were recorded for this clone. This rearrangement joins TRBV29-1 to TRBJ2-7; 7 bases align to TRBD2. Unmatched junction bases numbered 10, after V lost 7 bases and J lost 1 base. This CDR3 spans 14 amino acids. CDR1 is SQVTM and CDR2 is ANQGSEA in the germline V gene. CDR3 DNA: TGCAGCGGCACCGGGGCCGGGGGGTCCTACGAGCAGTACTTC. This sequence encodes CSGTGAGGSYEQYF.

This sequence joins TRBV20-1 and TRBJ1-3, with a weak D call TRBD1 (5 bases). V lost 3 bases, J lost 3 bases, and 12 bases lay in between. This CDR3 has 14 residues. The germline gives CDR1 DFQATT, CDR2 SNEGSKA (reference sequence). This chain's CDR3 is CSASWRGSGNTIYF. The CDR3 DNA is TGCAGTGCTAGTTGGAGGGGAAGTGGAAACACCATATATTTT.

The V and J genes are TRBV19 and TRBJ2-7, with D possibly matching TRBD2 (5 bases). Germline V CDR1 and CDR2: LNHDA, SQIVND (reference sequence). V was pared by 5 bases and J by 3 bases, with 17 bases between. The CDR3 has 15 residues. As DNA, the CDR3 is TGTGCCAGTAGTTCCAGCGGCGGATCACTCTACGAGCAGTACTTC. Encoded protein: CASSSSGGSLYEQYF.

V and J are TRBV27 and TRBJ2-1, with D perhaps TRBD1 (5 bases). The CDR3 has 13 residues. Trimming pared 3 bases from V and 9 bases from J, leaving 12 bases between. The germline CDR1 and CDR2 sequences are MNHEY and SMNVEV (reference sequence). CDR3 nucleotide sequence: TGTGCCAGCAGTTTGAACTTCCAGGGTGAGCAGTTCTTC. Its protein product is CASSLNFQGEQFF.

This rearrangement joins TRBV28 to TRBJ1-2, with a weak D call TRBD1 (6 bases). Trimming removed 3 bases at V and 2 bases at J, with 10 bases between. Germline values: CDR1 MDHEN, CDR2 SYDVKM. The CDR3 runs to 14 residues. CDR3 loop: CASSLGGANYGYTF. The CDR3 DNA sequence: TGTGCCAGCAGTTTGGGGGGGGCCAACTATGGCTACACCTTC.

The rearrangement uses TRBV3-1 (or the pseudogene TRBV3-2) and TRBJ2-7; weak D call: TRBD2 (6 bases). The CDR3 has 14 amino acids. Germline-derived CDR1 and CDR2 are LGHDT and YNNKEL (reference sequence). The V gene lost 3 bases and the J gene lost 4 bases, with 13 bases spanning the gap. The chain's CDR3 is CASSQAGLKYEQYF. CDR3 bases: TGTGCCAGCAGCCAGGCGGGACTGAAATACGAGCAGTACTTC.

The chain has TRBV27 and TRBJ2-3; 14 nucleotides line up with TRBD2. V lost 5 bases and J lost 1; bases outside the gene matches: 5. This CDR3 has 17 amino acids. The V gene's germline CDR1 is MNHEY and CDR2 SMNVEV (reference sequence). In DNA form, the CDR3 reads TGTGCCAGCAGTCAACCGGGACTAGCGGGGGGCACAGATACGCAGTATTTT. Translated: CASSQPGLAGGTDTQYF.

This clone has a single count. The rearrangement uses TRBV6-5 and TRBJ1-1, with TRBD1 as a possible D gene (5 bases). CDR1 and CDR2 from the germline V gene are MNHEY and SVGAGI. Deletions cut 5 bases from V and 1 base from J, with 14 bases between. The CDR3 contains 15 residues. The CDR3 bases are TGTGCCAGCAGTACTTCCCCTACAGGGAACACTGAAGCTTTCTTT. This codes for CASSTSPTGNTEAFF.

This clone was found many times. The CDR3 DNA reads as TGCGCCAGCAGCCCCCGGACAGGGGGTTACGAGCAGTACTTC. Amino acids: CASSPRTGGYEQYF. The chain combines TRBV5-1 with TRBJ2-7; 10 bases agree with TRBD1. Germline loops: CDR1 SGHRS, CDR2 YFSETQ. V was clipped by 4 bases and J by 4 bases; unmatched bases: 5. This CDR3 spans 14 amino acids.